The entry below describes one T cell receptor (beta chain). As yet, its antigen is unknown. The CDR3 length is 13 residues. Germline CDR1 reads WNHNN; CDR2 reads SYGVQD (reference sequence). Trimming took 1 base from V and 6 from J, leaving 9 bases between them. The sample belongs to a study of cytomegalovirus exposure and HLA in healthy donors. Study observations and caveats: Beyond CMV serostatus, there was no information to go on about immune exposure. Several top significant clusters appeared, in a later analysis, to be linked to common viral pathogens. It has been reported that TCR beta sequences accurately predicted the HLA-A and HLA-B alleles of most subjects.

The PCR was carried out with 60 Vbeta primers and 13 Jbeta primers. TCRdb's copy holds only in-frame clones and misses some; the assay was immunoSEQ multiplex PCR. There are approximately 280,000 clones in the sample; 80% to 90% occur only once, and less than 2.5% lies in the top ten. V usage is TRBV10-1 and J usage is TRBJ1-2; perhaps TRBD1 as D (6 bases). The sequence was collected from a woman under 30 in good health and CMV-seronegative. Sample: PBMCs. CDR3 nucleotide sequence: TGCGCCAGCAGTGAGTTAAGGACAGATGGCTACACCTTC. This codes for CASSELRTDGYTF.